The clone carrying this T cell receptor beta chain was counted between two and nine times. Antigen specificity is unknown. The TCRbeta library was prepared with unique molecular identifiers. In TCRdb, the PCR reads were re-called with MiXCR into one record per CDR3 protein. Among around 94,000 distinct CDR3 sequences listed, about 6.8% were seen once. The data derive from a study of T-cell reconstitution after alpha-beta-depleted transplantation in children. This CDR3 has 17 amino acids. Germline V CDR1 and CDR2: SGHRS, YFSETQ. The V gene end was trimmed by 0 bases and the J gene end by 1 base; junction bases not matched to a gene: 6. Study results and caveats: Several patients had high TCRbeta diversity at day 60; it came from surviving recipient T cells and thymic progenitors. Several hundred expanded graft clones reportedly were the source of alpha-beta T cells about two months after transplant. Newly produced T cells mostly provided counts and TCRbeta diversity after one year, as hyperexpanded clones declined.

The sequences come from PBMCs, collected before TCRalphabeta/CD19-depleted stem cell transplant. The clonotype comes from a boy aged 2 to 10 with acute lymphoblastic leukemia, due to receive a stem cell transplant. The V call is TRBV5-1, the J call TRBJ2-5, with TRBD2 identical over 10 bases. The DNA for the CDR3 is TGCGCCAGCAGCTTGGCCGGGAGCGGGGGGGCCCAAGAGACCCAGTACTTC. The encoded protein is CASSLAGSGGAQETQYF.